These 23 T cell receptor beta chains share one sample of origin, sequenced in a study of blood T cell repertoires in COVID-19. TCRdb's table, derived via immunoSEQ multiplex PCR, lists solely in-frame clones and lacks some. The top ten clones hold roughly 6.2% of a sample with roughly 200,000 clones, around nine tenths of them seen once. The sample was peripheral blood. The receptors originated from a woman aged 40 to 50 who had recovered from COVID-19.

V usage is TRBV5-1 and J usage is TRBJ2-5; 9 bases line up with TRBD1. CDR3 length: 16 residues. V shed 2 bases and J 5 bases; nucleotides not matched to a gene: 10. Germline V gives CDR1 SGHRS, CDR2 YFSETQ. The CDR3 DNA sequence: TGCGCCAGCAGCTTAACCGGGACAGGGAATCGCGAGACCCAGTACTTC. Translation: CASSLTGTGNRETQYF.

The V gene is TRBV2, the J gene TRBJ2-4; 10 nucleotides line up with TRBD1. The CDR3 consists of 17 residues. With 2 bases clipped from V and 2 bases from J, the junction kept 6 bases outside the gene matches. The germline V gene has CDR1 SNHLY and CDR2 FYNNEI. The DNA of the CDR3 is TGTGCCAGCAGTGAATACGGGACAGGGGTGCCCAAAAACATTCAGTACTTC. Translation gives CASSEYGTGVPKNIQYF.

V is TRBV28 and J is TRBJ2-3; D gene ambiguous. Between the trimmed V and J ends, which lost 3 bases and 1 base, there was a span of 14 bases. This CDR3 comprises 16 residues. The V gene's germline CDR1 is MDHEN and CDR2 SYDVKM. CDR3 sequence (DNA): TGTGCCAGCAGTTTCCCTGTGGGCCGAGGCACAGATACGCAGTATTTT. Translating it yields CASSFPVGRGTDTQYF.

The rearrangement links TRBV3-1 (or the pseudogene TRBV3-2) to TRBJ2-7; 8 bases match TRBD2. Germline-derived CDR1 and CDR2 are LGHDT and YNNKEL (reference sequence). The CDR3 contains 14 residues. Germline trimming cut 4 bases from V and 6 bases from J; bases unmatched to any gene: 8. CDR3 in DNA: TGTGCCAGCAGCCGGGACGGGGGGGAATCCGAGCAGTACTTC. Translation gives CASSRDGGESEQYF.

J is TRBJ2-5 and V is TRBV30; 7 nucleotides line up with TRBD2. V shed 2 bases and J 4 bases; nucleotides not matched to a gene: 4. CDR3 length: 13 amino acids. CDR1 GTSNPN and CDR2 SVGIG come from the germline V gene (reference sequence). CDR3 sequence reads: CAWSWRELETQYF. Written as DNA, the CDR3 is TGTGCCTGGAGTTGGCGGGAGCTAGAGACCCAGTACTTC.

The rearrangement uses TRBV25-1 and TRBJ2-7, with D possibly matching TRBD1 (6 bases). Germline-derived CDR1 and CDR2 are MGHDK and SYGVNS. V was pared by 4 bases and J by 5 bases, with 18 bases between. This CDR3 is 15 amino acids long. The CDR3 loop is CASSGVGDIGDEQYF. CDR3 DNA sequence: TGTGCCAGCAGTGGGGTCGGGGACATCGGGGACGAGCAGTACTTC.

The V gene is TRBV5-8, the J gene TRBJ2-3; maybe TRBD2 (6 bases). Germline CDR1 reads SGHTS; CDR2 reads YDEGEE. Trimming removed 2 bases at V and 1 base at J, with 11 bases between. The CDR3 is 15 amino acids. The CDR3 spells CASSFGGLGTDTQYF. For the CDR3, the DNA is TGTGCCAGCAGCTTCGGGGGATTGGGCACAGATACGCAGTATTTT.

The rearrangement uses TRBV5-1 and TRBJ1-1; 8 positions match TRBD1. This CDR3 region has 12 residues. CDR1 SGHRS and CDR2 YFSETQ come from the germline V gene. Unmatched junction bases numbered 3, after V lost 0 bases and J lost 11 bases. The CDR3 here is CASSLAGGRAFF. In DNA form, the CDR3 reads TGCGCCAGCAGCTTGGCAGGGGGCAGGGCTTTCTTT.

The CDR3 loop reads CASSDEGLSYEQYF. CDR3 sequence (DNA): TGTGCCAGCAGTGACGAGGGACTCTCCTACGAGCAGTACTTC. The chain uses TRBV25-1 and TRBJ2-7; D is possibly TRBD2 (6 bases). V was cut by 3 bases and J by 0 bases, with 9 bases left in between. CDR3 length: 14 residues. The V gene's germline CDR1 is MGHDK and CDR2 SYGVNS.

This chain connects TRBV10-2 to TRBJ1-1; 7 bases fit TRBD1. The germline CDR1 and CDR2 sequences are WSHSY and SAAADI. The CDR3 contains 13 residues. With 4 bases clipped from V and 8 bases from J, the junction kept 7 bases outside the gene matches. The CDR3 here is CASSAGQAGEAFF. The CDR3 region has the DNA TGCGCCAGCAGTGCCGGACAGGCCGGGGAAGCTTTCTTT.

This clone was observed once. The V gene is TRBV18, the J gene TRBJ2-3; the D gene is possibly TRBD1 (6 bases). V dropped 2 bases and J dropped 11 bases, with 11 bases sitting between them. The CDR3 covers 12 residues. From germline, CDR1 is KGHSH and CDR2 LQKENI. The CDR3 spells CASSPSEGEQYF. The DNA for the CDR3 is TGTGCCAGCTCACCATCCGAGGGGGAGCAGTATTTT.

The chain's CDR3 is CASSKGGEGFSYEQYF. DNA of the CDR3: TGTGCCAGCAGTAAGGGCGGGGAGGGCTTTTCCTACGAGCAGTACTTC. The chain joins TRBV25-1 to TRBJ2-7; 7 bases map to TRBD2. The V and J ends lost 5 bases and 1 base, in that order; junction bases with no gene match: 11. The CDR3 totals 16 residues. Germline-derived CDR1 and CDR2 are MGHDK and SYGVNS.

The rearrangement joins TRBV19 to TRBJ1-4; 9 nucleotides agree with TRBD1. CDR1 and CDR2 (germline): LNHDA, SQIVND (reference sequence). This CDR3 is built from 13 residues. V lost 11 bases to trimming and J lost 6 bases; unmatched junction nucleotides: 7. This CDR3 reads CACSDRGYEKLFF. CDR3 bases: TGTGCCTGCTCAGACAGGGGGTATGAAAAACTGTTTTTT.

This clone was observed a few times. J is TRBJ2-1 and V is TRBV4-2, with 7 positions matching TRBD2. The CDR3 consists of 15 residues. Germline-derived CDR1 and CDR2 are LGHNA and YNFKEQ. J lost 0 bases, V lost 1 base, and 0 bases had no gene match. CDR3 sequence (DNA): TGTGCCAGCAGCCAAGGGACTAGCTCCTACAATGAGCAGTTCTTC. Its translation is CASSQGTSSYNEQFF.

Concerning this clone itself: Other DNA sequences in this specimen translate into the identical CDR3. V gene TRBV5-5 combines with J gene TRBJ1-2; D might be TRBD1 (5 bases). From germline, CDR1 is SGHKS and CDR2 YYEKEE (reference sequence). This CDR3 has 14 residues. The germline V and J ends were trimmed by 4 bases and 4 bases, with 14 bases remaining between them. The CDR3 region has the DNA TGTGCCAGCAGCCCAGACTCGGGGGGCTATGGCTACACCTTC. It is translated as CASSPDSGGYGYTF.

The CDR3 nucleotides read TGTGCCAGCCGGCGCGGGAGCGCTCCGGACAATGAGCAGTTCTTC. It is translated as CASRRGSAPDNEQFF. The chain recombines TRBV7-9 with TRBJ2-1; 7 bases match TRBD2. Germline V gene lookup returns CDR1 SEHNR and CDR2 FQNEAQ (reference sequence). V shed 8 bases, J shed 5 bases, and the junction held 12 bases outside the gene matches. This CDR3 comprises 15 residues.

The J gene is TRBJ1-2, the V gene TRBV30, with D perhaps TRBD1 (6 bases). The length of the CDR3 is 12 residues. CDR1 and CDR2 (germline): GTSNPN, SVGIG (reference sequence). Trimming took off 1 base at V and 5 bases at J, with 8 bases between the two ends. CDR3 nucleotide sequence: TGTGCCTGGAGTGCACAGGGTTATGGCTACACCTTC. Its translation is CAWSAQGYGYTF.

This chain uses TRBV27 with TRBJ2-1; weak D call: TRBD1 (5 bases). CDR1 is MNHEY, CDR2 SMNVEV, per germline (reference sequence). Between the trimmed V and J ends, which lost 4 bases and 4 bases, there was a span of 8 bases. The CDR3 runs 13 residues. The CDR3 reads CASSSTGYNEQFF. The CDR3 DNA is TGTGCCAGCAGTTCTACAGGTTACAATGAGCAGTTCTTC.

The chain joins TRBV7-8 to TRBJ2-1; D is possibly TRBD1 (6 bases). In germline, CDR1 is SGHVS, CDR2 FQNEAQ. This CDR3 is built from 13 residues. Trimming removed 4 bases from V and 7 bases from J, with 11 bases in between. CDR3 sequence: CASSSDRSNEQFF. The CDR3 DNA reads as TGTGCCAGCAGCTCAGACAGGTCGAATGAGCAGTTCTTC. Filled out from reference TRBV7-8 and TRBJ2-1, the complete variable domain reads GAGVSQSPRYKVAKRGQDVALRCDPISGHVSLFWYQQALGQGPEFLTYFQNEAQLDKSGLPSDRFFAERPEGSVSTLKIQRTQQEDSAVYLCASSSDRSNEQFFGPGTRLTVL.

The V and J genes are TRBV28 and TRBJ2-2, with TRBD2 matching over 11 bases. This CDR3 has 15 amino acids. The germline V gene has CDR1 MDHEN and CDR2 SYDVKM. Unmatched junction bases numbered 6, after V lost 6 bases and J lost 6 bases. In DNA form, the CDR3 reads TGTGCCAGCAGAGTAGCGGGAGGGCCCCCCGGGGAGCTGTTTTTT. Encoded protein: CASRVAGGPPGELFF.

The genes are TRBV5-1 and TRBJ2-1, with 7 bases that match TRBD2. This CDR3 spans 14 amino acids. The V and J ends lost 4 bases and 6 bases, in that order; junction bases with no gene match: 7. Germline V gene data show CDR1 as SGHRS and CDR2 as YFSETQ. CDR3 loop: CASSHSGSANEQFF. The CDR3 DNA follows: TGCGCCAGCAGCCATAGCGGGTCAGCCAATGAGCAGTTCTTC.

In this sample, this clone turned up once. The chain links TRBV6-4 to TRBJ2-2; 7 nucleotides align to TRBD2. Trimming removed 0 bases from V and 8 bases from J; junction bases left unmatched: 6. Germline V gene lookup returns CDR1 MRHNA and CDR2 SNTAGT. This CDR3 is 15 amino acids long. The DNA of the CDR3 is TGTGCCAGCAGTGACTCAGCTAGCGGCGGGGGGGAGCTGTTTTTT. It codes for CASSDSASGGGELFF.

In its sample, this clone was seen a few times. The chain recombines TRBV28 with TRBJ2-5, with D possibly TRBD1 on 6 matching bases. Germline V gene lookup returns CDR1 MDHEN and CDR2 SYDVKM. V was clipped by 5 bases and J by 3 bases, with 7 bases between them. CDR3 size: 12 residues. CDR3 sequence reads: CASSHREETQYF. The DNA for the CDR3 is TGTGCCAGCAGTCACAGGGAAGAGACCCAGTACTTC.